The 31 T cell receptor beta chains presented below share a single source sample, sequenced in a study of T cells after yellow fever vaccination. One entry per CDR3 protein results from TCRdb running MiXCR on the 5' RACE reads. The sample lists hundreds of thousands of distinct CDR3 sequences; about a sixth were seen once. The sample consisted of PBMCs, taken less than 6 days after the first yellow fever vaccination. All receptors come from a man younger than 35 who received the YFV17D yellow fever vaccine.

This clonotype was counted only a few times. The CDR3 bases are TGCGCCAGCAGCCAGGGTCTGAGCTCTGGAAACACCATATATTTT. This sequence encodes CASSQGLSSGNTIYF. The V call is TRBV4-1, the J call TRBJ1-3; unclear D gene. Between the trimmed V and J ends, which lost 3 bases and 0 bases, there was a span of 9 bases. CDR3 size: 15 residues. Germline loops: CDR1 MGHRA, CDR2 YSYEKL.

The CDR3 region has the DNA TGTGCCAGCCCCCCCGAGGCAGGTTACGAGCAGTACGTC. Protein: CASPPEAGYEQYV. The rearrangement joins TRBV7-9 to TRBJ2-7, with D unresolved. Between the trimmed V and J ends, which lost 8 bases and 4 bases, there was a span of 15 bases. Germline V CDR1 and CDR2: SEHNR, FQNEAQ (reference sequence). This CDR3 has 13 amino acids.

V usage is TRBV12-3 or TRBV12-4 and J usage is TRBJ2-3; 8 positions match TRBD1. This CDR3 has 14 residues. Trimming at V came to 5 bases and at J to 5 bases, leaving 6 bases not matched to a gene. The CDR3 region is CASSQDRARDTQYF. CDR3 in DNA: TGTGCCAGCAGTCAGGACAGGGCAAGAGATACGCAGTATTTT.

This sequence joins TRBV4-3 and TRBJ2-1; D possibly matches TRBD1 or TRBD2 (5 bases each). Germline V CDR1 and CDR2: LGHNA, YSLEER. V was trimmed by 1 base and J by 5 bases, leaving 12 bases between them. CDR3 length: 15 amino acids. CDR3 bases: TGCGCCAGCAGCCAAGGTTCGTCGGGACACAATGAGCAGTTCTTC. Amino acids: CASSQGSSGHNEQFF.

This clonotype was counted between two and nine times. CDR3 sequence reads: CASSLAGALGETQYF. CDR3 in DNA: TGCGCCAGCAGCTTGGCGGGGGCTCTCGGAGAGACCCAGTACTTC. The V call is TRBV5-1, the J call TRBJ2-5; D is tentatively TRBD1 or TRBD2 (6 bases each). Germline-derived CDR1 and CDR2 are SGHRS and YFSETQ. CDR3 size: 15 residues. V shed 0 bases and J shed 4 bases, with 13 bases lying between them.

The table lists this clonotype with a few counts. V and J are TRBV19 and TRBJ2-1; unclear D gene. The germline V and J ends were trimmed by 1 base and 5 bases, with 18 bases remaining between them. This CDR3 contains 17 residues. Germline values: CDR1 LNHDA, CDR2 SQIVND (reference sequence). The CDR3 sequence: CASSIAQTRFLDNEQFF. CDR3 nucleotide sequence: TGTGCCAGTAGTATAGCCCAGACCCGATTTCTCGACAATGAGCAGTTCTTC.

The chain recombines TRBV10-3 with TRBJ2-1; the match to TRBD1 covers 7 bases. J gave up 0 bases and V 5 bases, and 10 bases lay outside the gene matches. From germline, CDR1 is ENHRY and CDR2 SYGVKD. This CDR3 contains 17 residues. In DNA form, the CDR3 reads TGTGCCATCAGTAGCAGGGGGACAGCGAGCTCCTACAATGAGCAGTTCTTC. Protein product: CAISSRGTASSYNEQFF.

This clonotype was detected only a few times. This chain uses TRBV6-1 with TRBJ2-5; TRBD2 agrees at 7 bases. Germline V CDR1 and CDR2: MNHNS, SASEGT. J lost 4 bases, V lost 6 bases, and 8 bases had no gene match. CDR3 length equals 14 residues. The chain's CDR3 is CASRLAAARETQYF. In nucleotides, the CDR3 is TGTGCCAGCAGGCTAGCGGCGGCCCGAGAGACCCAGTACTTC.

The chain carries TRBV19 and TRBJ2-7; 10 nucleotides line up with TRBD1. In germline, CDR1 is LNHDA, CDR2 SQIVND (reference sequence). V was pared by 8 bases and J by 3 bases, with 7 bases of the junction left unmatched. The CDR3 is made up of 14 amino acids. The CDR3 DNA sequence: TGTGCCAGTCGAACCGGGACAGGGGACTACGAGCAGTACTTC. Translated, it gives CASRTGTGDYEQYF.

V gene TRBV7-2 combines with J gene TRBJ2-1, with TRBD2 matching 11 bases. The V gene end was trimmed by 1 base and the J gene end by 6 bases; junction bases not matched to a gene: 2. The CDR3 loop spans 15 amino acids. Germline lookup yields CDR1 SGHTA and CDR2 FQGNSA. The CDR3 region has the DNA TGTGCCAGCAGCTTAGTGGGGACTAGCGGCAATGAGCAGTTCTTC. It specifies CASSLVGTSGNEQFF.

J is TRBJ1-5 and V is TRBV30, with D possibly matching TRBD1 (5 bases). Trimming shortened V by 2 bases and J by 13 bases, and 18 bases separated the two germline ends. The length of the CDR3 is 13 residues. CDR1 is GTSNPN, CDR2 SVGIG, per germline (reference sequence). The CDR3 loop reads CAWSLVTGESQHF. For the CDR3, the DNA is TGTGCCTGGAGTTTGGTTACAGGCGAGTCGCAGCATTTT.

At least ten counts were recorded for this clonotype. The chain uses TRBV4-1 and TRBJ1-2; D remains unclear. V was trimmed by 2 bases and J by 2 bases, leaving 18 bases between them. CDR1 and CDR2 (germline): MGHRA, YSYEKL. The CDR3 has 17 residues. DNA of the CDR3: TGCGCCAGCAGCCAATTTCGTAGGGATACCCGCAACTATGGCTACACCTTC. It encodes CASSQFRRDTRNYGYTF.

This clonotype was observed once. The junction differs from germline at one of its ends, possibly a read error. The V gene is TRBV6-2 or TRBV6-3, the J gene TRBJ1-5; D is undetermined. The V gene's germline CDR1 is MNHEY and CDR2 SVGEGT. The CDR3 totals 14 residues. CDR3 amino acids: CASSDLPTTQRQHF. Written as DNA, the CDR3 is TGTGCCAGCAGTGACCTTCCAACAACTCAGCGCCAGCATTTT.

The chain employs TRBV12-3 or TRBV12-4 and TRBJ1-2, with D unclear. The length of the CDR3 is 13 residues. Trimming stripped 5 bases from V and 5 bases from J, with 12 bases between. The CDR3, as DNA: TGTGCCAGCAGTGATGAACAGAGATATGGCTACACCTTC. Its protein is CASSDEQRYGYTF.

A few counts support this clonotype. This sequence joins TRBV9 and TRBJ2-2, with TRBD1 identical over 8 bases. This CDR3 has 16 amino acids. The V gene end was trimmed by 0 bases and the J gene end by 6 bases; junction bases not matched to a gene: 7. CDR1 is SGDLS, CDR2 YYNGEE, per germline. DNA for the CDR3: TGTGCCAGCAGCGTAGGCACAGGGGGAGTAGCCGGGGAGCTGTTTTTT. Translation: CASSVGTGGVAGELFF.

The chain has TRBV5-6 and TRBJ1-2, with TRBD1 as a possible D gene (5 bases). V was shortened by 1 base and J by 3 bases, with 16 bases between the two germline ends. CDR1 and CDR2 (germline): SGHDT, YYEEEE. The CDR3 is 16 residues long. The CDR3 DNA reads TGTGCCAGCAGCTTGATCTCCCCTCGAGGGGACTATGGCTACACCTTC. Translation: CASSLISPRGDYGYTF.

This clonotype occurred a few times. An end of the junction differs from the germline gene, which may be a read error. The chain has TRBV6-2 or TRBV6-3 and TRBJ2-2; 11 bases agree with TRBD2. The germline V gene encodes CDR1 MNHEY and CDR2 SVGEGT. The CDR3 sequence is 17 residues long. In nucleotides, the CDR3 is TGTGCCAGCAATTACCCTAGCGGGGGGCCCAACACCGGGGAGCTGTTTTTT. Protein sequence: CASNYPSGGPNTGELFF.

The V call is TRBV7-9, the J call TRBJ1-4, with D maybe TRBD1 (6 bases). This CDR3 has 16 residues. V dropped 4 bases and J dropped 0 bases, with 12 bases sitting between them. In germline, CDR1 is SEHNR, CDR2 FQNEAQ (reference sequence). The CDR3 reads CASSSSDSATNEKLFF. DNA for the CDR3: TGTGCCAGCAGCTCCTCGGACAGTGCAACTAATGAAAAACTGTTTTTT.

This clonotype was seen ten or more times. This chain joins TRBV27 and TRBJ2-5, with D perhaps TRBD1 (6 bases). In germline, CDR1 is MNHEY, CDR2 SMNVEV (reference sequence). V shed 0 bases and J shed 3 bases, with 14 bases lying between them. CDR3 size: 16 residues. The CDR3 protein is CASSLSRARGEETQYF. The CDR3 coding sequence is TGTGCCAGCAGTTTATCGAGGGCCAGGGGAGAAGAGACCCAGTACTTC.

Only a few counts were recorded for this clonotype. The chain combines TRBV9 with TRBJ2-1; D gene ambiguous. Trimming pared 5 bases from V and 0 bases from J, leaving 12 bases between. CDR3 length equals 15 residues. Germline V CDR1 and CDR2: SGDLS, YYNGEE. The CDR3 here is CASSQKGSSYNEQFF. For the CDR3, the DNA is TGTGCCAGCAGTCAAAAGGGTAGCTCCTACAATGAGCAGTTCTTC.

The V and J genes are TRBV19 and TRBJ1-1, with 9 bases that match TRBD1. CDR3 length equals 15 residues. CDR1 and CDR2 from the germline V gene are LNHDA and SQIVND (reference sequence). V lost 3 bases and J lost 2; bases outside the gene matches: 4. CDR3 sequence: CASSIGTGFNTEAFF. The CDR3 nucleotides are TGTGCCAGTAGTATCGGGACAGGGTTTAACACTGAAGCTTTCTTT.

The table lists this clonotype with a few counts. This chain connects TRBV7-2 to TRBJ2-3, with 13 bases matching TRBD2. V gave up 5 bases and J gave up 5 bases; unmatched junction bases: 7. The germline gives CDR1 SGHTA, CDR2 FQGNSA. The length of the CDR3 is 16 residues. This CDR3 reads CASSPEGLAGRDTQYF. In DNA, the CDR3 is TGTGCCAGCAGCCCAGAGGGACTAGCGGGGAGAGATACGCAGTATTTT.

This chain links TRBV11-2 with TRBJ2-1; D unresolved. The CDR3 contains 15 residues. Germline V gene data show CDR1 as SGHAT and CDR2 as FQNNGV. The V and J ends lost 2 bases and 3 bases respectively, with 11 bases between them. CDR3 in amino acids: CASSLLSSSYNEQFF. The CDR3, as DNA: TGTGCCAGCAGCTTACTCTCGAGCAGCTACAATGAGCAGTTCTTC.

The chain combines TRBV5-1 with TRBJ1-2, with 9 positions matching TRBD1. In germline, CDR1 is SGHRS, CDR2 YFSETQ. The CDR3 is made up of 15 amino acids. V shed 7 bases, J shed 6 bases, and the junction held 13 bases outside the gene matches. CDR3 nucleotide sequence: TGCGCCAGCGGAAGAACAGGGGGCGGTTTCGATGGCTACACCTTC. Its translation is CASGRTGGGFDGYTF. Full variable domain (remainder filled in from reference TRBV5-1 and TRBJ1-2): KAGVTQTPRYLIKTRGQQVTLSCSPISGHRSVSWYQQTPGQGLQFLFEYFSETQRNKGNFPGRFSGRQFSNSRSEMNVSTLELGDSALYLCASGRTGGGFDGYTFGSGTRLTVV.

V and J are TRBV20-1 and TRBJ2-2; TRBD2 aligns across 8 bases. Germline CDR1 DFQATT, CDR2 SNEGSKA (reference sequence). CDR3 size: 15 residues. The V and J ends lost 3 bases and 5 bases, in that order; junction bases with no gene match: 8. The CDR3: CSASGAGGGTGELFF. The CDR3 region has the DNA TGCAGTGCTAGCGGTGCGGGGGGAGGGACCGGGGAGCTGTTTTTT.

The chain couples TRBV5-1 to TRBJ2-3; weak D call: TRBD1 (5 bases). The CDR3 extends over 15 amino acids. V lost 4 bases to trimming and J lost 5 bases, with 17 bases between them. The germline V gene encodes CDR1 SGHRS and CDR2 YFSETQ. The chain's CDR3 is CASSALPQGEDTQYF. As DNA, the CDR3 is TGCGCCAGCAGCGCCCTGCCGCAGGGTGAAGATACGCAGTATTTT. Full variable domain (remainder filled in from reference TRBV5-1 and TRBJ2-3): KAGVTQTPRYLIKTRGQQVTLSCSPISGHRSVSWYQQTPGQGLQFLFEYFSETQRNKGNFPGRFSGRQFSNSRSEMNVSTLELGDSALYLCASSALPQGEDTQYFGPGTRLTVL.

This clonotype showed up just a few times. The V gene is TRBV27, the J gene TRBJ2-1; 10 nucleotides agree with TRBD2. The CDR3 sequence is 16 residues long. The germline CDR1 and CDR2 sequences are MNHEY and SMNVEV (reference sequence). J lost 7 bases, V lost 4 bases, and 10 bases had no gene match. CDR3 amino acids: CASSSPIAGGSNEQFF. The CDR3, as DNA: TGTGCCAGCAGTTCCCCCATAGCGGGGGGATCTAATGAGCAGTTCTTC.

V usage is TRBV12-3 or TRBV12-4 and J usage is TRBJ1-1, with unresolved D. The V gene lost 8 bases and the J gene lost 1 base, with 8 bases spanning the gap. This CDR3 has 12 amino acids. Here the CDR3 DNA reads TGTGCCAGCCGAGGGTGGAACACTGAAGCTTTCTTT. Amino acid sequence: CASRGWNTEAFF.

The rearrangement uses TRBV2 and TRBJ1-4, with a weak D call TRBD1 (6 bases). Germline CDR1 and CDR2: SNHLY and FYNNEI. Trimming cost V 4 bases and J 8 bases, with 17 bases left between them. The CDR3 spans 15 residues. For the CDR3, the DNA is TGTGCCAGCAGTGTATCACAGGGACCGGGGGAAAAACTGTTTTTT. Its translation: CASSVSQGPGEKLFF.

There are a few counts of this clonotype. This chain joins TRBV6-1 and TRBJ1-3; D may be TRBD1 (6 bases). The CDR3 consists of 17 residues. Trimming removed 6 bases at V and 2 bases at J, with 20 bases between. Germline assignment: CDR1 MNHNS and CDR2 SASEGT. CDR3 region: CASSRRQATKAGNTIYF. CDR3 coding DNA: TGTGCCAGCAGCCGACGACAGGCTACAAAAGCTGGAAACACCATATATTTT.

In its sample, this clonotype was seen a few times. The rearrangement links TRBV7-2 to TRBJ1-1, with 7 bases aligning to TRBD1. Germline V gives CDR1 SGHTA, CDR2 FQGNSA. The junction had 9 bases not matched to a gene; V was cut back by 4 bases and J by 7 bases. There are 14 residues in the CDR3. Here the CDR3 reads CASSYGRGDSEAFF. In DNA form, the CDR3 reads TGTGCCAGCAGCTACGGACGGGGGGACAGTGAAGCTTTCTTT.